This T cell receptor beta chain came from a study of identical twins. General study points: Within beta out-of-frame sequences, the excess sharing observed between twins was weaker.

The V gene's germline CDR1 is LGHNA and CDR2 YNFKEQ. V lost 1 base to trimming and J lost 2 bases; unmatched junction nucleotides: 9. The length of the CDR3 is 17 residues. A universal primer site was incorporated via template switching, and the cDNA contained unique molecular identifiers. Via MiXCR, TCRdb re-called the 5' RACE reads, giving one row per CDR3 protein. The top ten hold approximately 12% of the sample, which has 410,000 or so distinct CDR3 sequences, around 20% seen once. This clonotype was observed a handful of times. Its antigen is currently unknown. This sequence originates from a man aged 45 to 65 in good health. V and J are TRBV4-2 and TRBJ2-3, with 7 bases lining up with TRBD1. Sample: naive T cells sorted from blood. CDR3 residues: CASSQVIRDRDTDTQYF. In DNA form, the CDR3 reads TGTGCCAGCAGCCAAGTTATAAGGGACAGAGACACAGATACGCAGTATTTT.